This T cell receptor (beta chain) was sequenced for a study of spatial heterogeneity in lung cancer. Across the study: Sequences of the beta chain were consistently detected in greater numbers than alpha-chain sequences.

One entry per CDR3 protein results from TCRdb running MiXCR on the 5' RACE reads. The sample holds about 20 distinct CDR3 sequences. The time point was: sample taken at primary tumor resection. Study-wide results and limits: One measure, the expanded intratumoral alpha and beta TCR count, tracked tumor mutation counts.

This clonotype showed up just once. Antigen unknown. A library prepared for alpha chains yielded this beta chain as an off-target read; its size is of little meaning. The CDR3 is 14 amino acids. Germline CDR1 is SGHRS and CDR2 is YFSETQ. Trimming stripped 6 bases from V and 2 bases from J, with 11 bases between. The chain combines TRBV5-1 with TRBJ2-2; possibly TRBD2 for D (6 bases). The sequences come from lung tumor tissue, collected at surgery. The TCR sequence derives from a male donor with early-stage non-small cell lung cancer. The CDR3 region is CASTRDSNTGELFF. The CDR3 DNA is TGCGCCAGCACCCGGGACTCCAACACCGGGGAGCTGTTTTTT.